The 10 T cell receptor beta chains below come from one sample, sequenced in a study of blood T cell repertoires in COVID-19. TCRdb's copy holds only in-frame clones and misses some; the assay was immunoSEQ multiplex PCR. Of around 380,000 clones in the sample, over 65% were seen once. Material for sequencing was peripheral blood. The receptors come from a human donor with acute or convalescent COVID-19. The donor label of this sample is uncertain.

The genes are TRBV29-1 and TRBJ2-7; D possibly corresponds to TRBD1 (6 bases). The germline V gene encodes CDR1 SQVTM and CDR2 ANQGSEA. The CDR3 contains 11 residues. V gave up 7 bases and J gave up 6 bases, with 13 bases separating them. CDR3: CSGETGREQYF. CDR3 in DNA: TGCAGCGGGGAAACAGGGCGCGAGCAGTACTTC.

The chain couples TRBV5-1 to TRBJ2-2; 11 bases map to TRBD1. CDR3 length: 16 amino acids. V lost 3 bases to trimming and J lost 0 bases; unmatched junction nucleotides: 1. CDR1 and CDR2 (germline): SGHRS, YFSETQ. The CDR3 region has the DNA TGCGCCAGCAGCTGGGGACAGGGGGCGAACACCGGGGAGCTGTTTTTT. As protein: CASSWGQGANTGELFF.

This clone was recorded a few times. The chain couples TRBV29-1 to TRBJ1-2; D may be TRBD1 (6 bases). CDR1 is SQVTM and CDR2 is ANQGSEA in the germline V gene. This CDR3 has 13 amino acids. Deletions cut 5 bases from V and 2 bases from J, with 12 bases between. The CDR3 DNA follows: TGCAGCGTTCGGGACACCTTAAACTATGGCTACACCTTC. Its protein is CSVRDTLNYGYTF.

In its sample, this clone was seen a few times. The gene calls are TRBV11-2 and TRBJ2-1; TRBD2 matches at 8 bases. With 6 bases clipped from V and 7 bases from J, the junction kept 17 bases outside the gene matches. The CDR3 is 17 amino acids. The V gene's germline CDR1 is SGHAT and CDR2 FQNNGV. CDR3 nucleotides: TGTGCCAGCAGACCCCCGAGCGCGGGAGGTCGCTCAAATGAGCAGTTCTTC. As protein: CASRPPSAGGRSNEQFF.

This clone was seen only once. The rearrangement links TRBV7-2 to TRBJ1-1; TRBD1 matches at 10 bases. The CDR3 is 15 amino acids. Trimming at V came to 5 bases and at J to 5 bases, leaving 8 bases not matched to a gene. Germline loops: CDR1 SGHTA, CDR2 FQGNSA. The CDR3 loop is CASSVRQGARTEAFF. Written as DNA, the CDR3 is TGTGCCAGCAGCGTACGACAGGGGGCAAGAACTGAAGCTTTCTTT.

The chain employs TRBV19 and TRBJ1-5; D call uncertain. Between the trimmed V and J ends, which lost 6 bases and 7 bases, there was a span of 22 bases. Germline V gene sequence: CDR1 LNHDA, CDR2 SQIVND (reference sequence). This CDR3 has 16 residues. The CDR3 DNA follows: TGTGCCAGTAGCCCGTACCTACAGACATCTGTACAGCCCCAGCATTTT. This translates into CASSPYLQTSVQPQHF.

The V and J genes are TRBV6-5 and TRBJ2-1; D is possibly TRBD2 (6 bases). V lost 6 bases, J lost 5 bases, and 17 bases lay in between. The CDR3 spans 15 residues. Germline values: CDR1 MNHEY, CDR2 SVGAGI. The CDR3 bases are TGTGCCAGCAGGAGGGTCCACGGGGGAGACAATGAGCAGTTCTTC. This sequence encodes CASRRVHGGDNEQFF.

The chain links TRBV11-3 to TRBJ1-4; 7 bases align to TRBD1. Unmatched junction bases numbered 6, after V lost 2 bases and J lost 3 bases. The CDR3 length is 16 residues. Germline V lookup: CDR1 SGHNT, CDR2 YENEEA. The CDR3 region is CASSLLKGQPNEKLFF. The CDR3 DNA reads TGTGCCAGCAGCTTACTCAAGGGACAGCCTAATGAAAAACTGTTTTTT.

The chain links TRBV9 to TRBJ2-2, with D possibly TRBD2 on 6 matching bases. Looked up from germline, CDR1 is SGDLS and CDR2 is YYNGEE. V was clipped by 6 bases and J by 7 bases, with 10 bases between them. The CDR3 spans 12 residues. The CDR3 spells CASTGDDGELFF. The CDR3 DNA follows: TGTGCCAGCACGGGGGATGACGGGGAGCTGTTTTTT.

The chain couples TRBV7-2 to TRBJ1-1, with D unclear. Per germline, CDR1 SGHTA and CDR2 FQGNSA. V lost 3 bases, J lost 8 bases, and 10 bases lay in between. The CDR3 sequence is 12 residues long. The CDR3 region has the DNA TGTGCCAGCAGCTTCACGGGGAAGGAAGCTTTCTTT. Translated, it gives CASSFTGKEAFF.